The present T cell receptor beta chain was sequenced within a study of regulatory T cells in long-lasting Graves disease. About the research overall: Graves' patients (newly diagnosed) had been on antithyroid drugs under 3 months. General study points: Graves' patients with persistent disease showed TCR diversity lower than patients newly diagnosed.

On this clonotype: Its antigen remains unidentified.

This sample's time point: newly diagnosed GD, antithyroid drugs for less than 3 months. Researchers made the TCR library from RNA that was extracted from PBMCs. Arm-PCR of CDR3 regions with iRepertoire HTBI primers generated TCR beta libraries. TCRdb redid the calling of the multiplex PCR reads with MiXCR, one entry per CDR3 protein. The sample records more than 300,000 distinct CDR3 sequences, about 16% being singletons. The same data also contributed to another study, on T cells in Graves' hyperthyroidism and ophthalmopathy. That paper notes: Onset of ophthalmopathy came a median roughly 6 months after the model predicted it.

This receptor was identified in a woman aged 18-30 years with Graves disease. Sequences were derived from peripheral blood mononuclear cells (PBMCs), sampled at new diagnosis, from a patient treated with antithyroid drugs.

CDR3 DNA sequence: TGTGCCAGTAGTATATCAACAGGTGGAGACTTACCCTCCTACGAGCAGTACTTC. Residues: CASSISTGGDLPSYEQYF. V and J are TRBV19 and TRBJ2-7; tentative D call: TRBD1 (5 bases). V was clipped by 2 bases and J by 0 bases, with 20 bases between them. Germline V gene lookup returns CDR1 LNHDA and CDR2 SQIVND (reference sequence). The CDR3 contains 18 residues. Full variable domain (missing parts from reference TRBV19 and TRBJ2-7): DGGITQSPKYLFRKEGQNVTLSCEQNLNHDAMYWYRQDPGQGLRLIYYSQIVNDFQKGDIAEGYSVSREKKESFPLTVTSAQKNPTAFYLCASSISTGGDLPSYEQYFGPGTRLTVT.